These 11 T cell receptor beta chains were all obtained from the same sample, sequenced in a study of control samples from healthy donors and cancer patients. Profiling relied on immunoSEQ multiplex PCR, and the TCRdb table lists in-frame clones only, not all of them. The table records 45,000 to 60,000 clones, roughly 94% of them present only once. The specimen sequenced was blood. The receptors shown here come from a man aged 25-45 years in good health.

The chain employs TRBV4-3 and TRBJ2-1; D gene uncertain. In germline, CDR1 is LGHNA, CDR2 YSLEER. With 4 bases removed from V and 6 bases from J, the gap between germline ends came to 10 bases. The CDR3 totals 13 residues. In nucleotides, the CDR3 is TGCGCCAGCAGCCCCACTAATTCCAATGAGCAGTTCTTC. Its protein product is CASSPTNSNEQFF.

The chain joins TRBV19 to TRBJ1-2, with TRBD1 as a possible D gene (5 bases). Trimming removed 6 bases at V and 4 bases at J, with 18 bases between. The germline CDR1 and CDR2 sequences are LNHDA and SQIVND (reference sequence). This CDR3 contains 15 residues. The CDR3 loop is CASRKTGTKAYGYTF. For the CDR3, the DNA is TGTGCCAGTAGAAAAACCGGGACTAAGGCCTATGGCTACACCTTC.

The chain is built from TRBV30 and TRBJ1-1; TRBD1 might be the D (6 bases). This CDR3 has 13 residues. CDR1 and CDR2 from the germline V gene are GTSNPN and SVGIG (reference sequence). The ends were cut back, 2 bases at V and 3 bases at J, with 10 bases in the middle. CDR3 in amino acids: CAWSRGAHTEAFF. DNA for the CDR3: TGTGCCTGGAGTAGGGGGGCACACACTGAAGCTTTCTTT.

In the case of this clone: Other DNA sequences from this sample encode an identical CDR3 as well. The chain recombines TRBV9 with TRBJ1-3; D ambiguous. Germline-derived CDR1 and CDR2 are SGDLS and YYNGEE. Trimming shortened V by 0 bases and J by 7 bases, and 8 bases separated the two germline ends. The CDR3 spans 13 residues. The chain's CDR3 is CASSVGYGNTIYF. CDR3 sequence (DNA): TGTGCCAGCAGCGTAGGATACGGGAACACCATATATTTT.

The chain has TRBV4-1 and TRBJ1-4, with TRBD1 matching over 7 bases. The germline gives CDR1 MGHRA, CDR2 YSYEKL. The length of the CDR3 is 15 residues. V shed 2 bases, J shed 9 bases, and the junction held 9 bases outside the gene matches. The CDR3 DNA sequence: TGCGCCAGCAGCCAATCCGAAGGGGGCCAAAAAAAACTGTTTTTT. Its translation: CASSQSEGGQKKLFF.

This chain joins TRBV5-1 and TRBJ1-2, with a weak D call TRBD1 (6 bases). V lost 3 bases, J lost 2 bases, and 8 bases lay in between. Germline V lookup: CDR1 SGHRS, CDR2 YFSETQ. There are 13 residues in the CDR3. Here the CDR3 reads CASSSTGNYGYTF. Here the CDR3 DNA reads TGCGCCAGCAGCTCTACAGGGAACTATGGCTACACCTTC.

The V call is TRBV4-3, the J call TRBJ1-3; D uncertain. The CDR3 sequence is 17 residues long. From germline, CDR1 is LGHNA and CDR2 YSLEER. Trimming stripped 0 bases from V and 0 bases from J, with 12 bases between. The CDR3 spells CASSQDPPSYSGNTIYF. CDR3 sequence (DNA): TGCGCCAGCAGCCAAGATCCTCCGAGTTACTCTGGAAACACCATATATTTT.

The V call is TRBV19, the J call TRBJ1-3; 8 bases map to TRBD1. The junction had 2 bases not matched to a gene; V was cut back by 4 bases and J by 0 bases. Germline V CDR1 and CDR2: LNHDA, SQIVND (reference sequence). This CDR3 is built from 15 residues. CDR3 protein: CASSTTGGSGNTIYF. Here the CDR3 DNA reads TGTGCCAGTAGTACCACAGGGGGCTCTGGAAACACCATATATTTT.

V is TRBV10-3 and J is TRBJ2-7; no reliable D call. V shed 2 bases and J shed 5 bases, with 16 bases lying between them. Germline V CDR1 and CDR2: ENHRY, SYGVKD. This CDR3 spans 15 amino acids. The CDR3 region is CAISERQSVANEQYF. The CDR3 DNA is TGTGCCATCAGTGAGAGGCAGTCAGTGGCCAACGAGCAGTACTTC.

V and J are TRBV6-6 and TRBJ2-7; 10 nucleotides line up with TRBD2. The junction had 7 bases not matched to a gene; V was cut back by 4 bases and J by 1 base. The CDR3 runs to 16 residues. Per germline, CDR1 MNHNY and CDR2 SVGAGI (reference sequence). CDR3 sequence (DNA): TGTGCCAGCAGTTCGCATTCTAGCGGGAGATCCTACGAGCAGTACTTC. This sequence encodes CASSSHSSGRSYEQYF.

V gene TRBV11-2 combines with J gene TRBJ1-1; D is unclear. The CDR3 loop spans 13 amino acids. Trimming removed 5 bases at V and 4 bases at J, with 11 bases between. Germline CDR1 reads SGHAT; CDR2 reads FQNNGV. CDR3 residues: CASSATLSTEAFF. The CDR3 DNA is TGTGCCAGCAGCGCCACCTTATCCACTGAAGCTTTCTTT.